What follows are 9 T cell receptor beta chains derived from one specimen sequenced in a study of T cells in Graves' hyperthyroidism and ophthalmopathy. TCR beta CDR3 regions were amplified from RNA transcripts. The HTBI primer set drove a first-round RT-PCR of the TCR CDR3. TCRdb re-analysed the multiplex PCR reads in MiXCR, keeping a single row per CDR3 protein. Of approximately 370,000 distinct CDR3 sequences listed, approximately 18% are singletons. The sample comprised blood. These receptors came from a woman in her twenties or thirties with Graves' hyperthyroidism that later progressed to Graves' ophthalmopathy.

This clonotype was seen ten or more times. V usage is TRBV30 and J usage is TRBJ2-7; the D gene is possibly TRBD2 (6 bases). The germline CDR1 and CDR2 sequences are GTSNPN and SVGIG (reference sequence). V shed 3 bases and J shed 0 bases, with 6 bases lying between them. This CDR3 comprises 12 residues. CDR3 sequence (DNA): TGTGCCTGGAGCGGGGGCTCCTACGAGCAGTACTTC. Translating gives CAWSGGSYEQYF.

This clonotype was picked up many times. The chain joins TRBV12-3 or TRBV12-4 to TRBJ2-3, with TRBD2 identical over 9 bases. The V and J ends lost 7 bases and 3 bases, in that order; junction bases with no gene match: 5. The CDR3 has 14 amino acids. The CDR3 DNA sequence: TGTGCCAGCATGGGGGCGGGGGGGACAGATACGCAGTATTTT. As protein: CASMGAGGTDTQYF.

V and J are TRBV29-1 and TRBJ2-1; D call uncertain. The CDR3 covers 11 residues. V was cut by 6 bases and J by 12 bases, with 15 bases left in between. Germline CDR1 and CDR2: SQVTM and ANQGSEA. CDR3 DNA sequence: TGCAGCGTCCAGAGGTTTAGCCCGCAGTTCTTC. Its translation: CSVQRFSPQFF.

The sample holds one count of this clonotype. The J gene is TRBJ1-5, the V gene TRBV28; D ambiguous. Trimming removed 7 bases at V and 0 bases at J, with 4 bases between. Germline V CDR1 and CDR2: MDHEN, SYDVKM. The CDR3 covers 12 residues. The CDR3 coding sequence is TGTGCCAGCAATCTTAGCAATCAGCCCCAGCATTTT. Amino acids: CASNLSNQPQHF. Drawing the rest from reference TRBV28 and TRBJ1-5, the complete variable domain is DVKVTQSSRYLVKRTGEKVFLECVQDMDHENMFWYRQDPGLGLRLIYFSYDVKMKEKGDIPEGYSVSREKKERFSLILESASTNQTSMYLCASNLSNQPQHFGDGTRLSIL.

This clonotype was picked up many times. V and J are TRBV7-2 and TRBJ1-5, with D unclear. Germline CDR1 reads SGHTA; CDR2 reads FQGNSA. The CDR3 contains 15 residues. Trimming cost V 2 bases and J 4 bases, with 12 bases left between them. In DNA form, the CDR3 reads TGTGCCAGCAGCTTAATTGGAGGGCGGAATCAGCCCCAGCATTTT. Amino acids: CASSLIGGRNQPQHF.

The rearrangement joins TRBV7-3 to TRBJ2-2; tentative D call: TRBD2 (6 bases). The CDR3 runs to 13 residues. The ends were cut back, 5 bases at V and 6 bases at J, with 10 bases in the middle. Germline lookup yields CDR1 SGHTA and CDR2 FQGTGA. The CDR3 sequence is CASSAPGAGELFF. In nucleotides, the CDR3 is TGTGCCAGCAGCGCCCCGGGGGCCGGGGAGCTGTTTTTT.

V usage is TRBV12-3 or TRBV12-4 and J usage is TRBJ1-5; 8 bases are a match to TRBD1. The CDR3 is 14 amino acids. The junction had 4 bases not matched to a gene; V was cut back by 4 bases and J by 5 bases. The CDR3 spells CASSSSQGDQPQHF. As DNA, the CDR3 is TGTGCCAGCAGTTCCTCACAGGGGGATCAGCCCCAGCATTTT.

In its sample, this clonotype was seen a few times. V gene TRBV6-1 combines with J gene TRBJ2-7; 8 bases agree with TRBD1. The CDR3 spans 13 residues. Per the germline V gene, CDR1 is MNHNS and CDR2 is SASEGT. V lost 6 bases to trimming and J lost 5 bases; unmatched junction nucleotides: 6. CDR3 loop: CASSNQGANEQYF. The CDR3 nucleotides read TGTGCCAGCAGCAACCAGGGGGCTAACGAGCAGTACTTC.

This clonotype has a count of ten or more. The chain carries TRBV6-1 and TRBJ1-6; D is possibly TRBD1 (6 bases). Deletions cut 6 bases from V and 7 bases from J, with 16 bases between. CDR1 and CDR2 (germline): MNHNS, SASEGT. This CDR3 is built from 15 residues. This chain's CDR3 is CASSPRGGANSPLHF. CDR3 nucleotide sequence: TGTGCCAGCAGCCCCCGGGGGGGGGCGAATTCACCCCTCCACTTT.